The 3 T cell receptor beta chains presented below share a single source sample, sequenced in a study of T cell responses to AZD1222 COVID-19 vaccine. Generated by immunoSEQ multiplex PCR, the TCRdb table keeps only in-frame clones and is missing some. The sample has 120,000 to 150,000 clones, around 88% seen once. The sample in question was peripheral blood, obtained on day 0 of AZD1222 vaccination. The receptors here all came from an adult in good health.

This rearrangement joins TRBV5-6 to TRBJ2-1; D unresolved. V was pared by 7 bases and J by 5 bases, with 25 bases between. The CDR3 runs 17 residues. CDR1 is SGHDT and CDR2 is YYEEEE in the germline V gene. In DNA form, the CDR3 reads TGTGCCAGCCCCCACAACCCACTAAGTCTCAATAACAATGAGCAGTTCTTC. Protein: CASPHNPLSLNNNEQFF.

The chain recombines TRBV2 with TRBJ1-5; D remains unclear. The CDR3 consists of 11 residues. The germline gives CDR1 SNHLY, CDR2 FYNNEI. The germline V and J ends were trimmed by 10 bases and 12 bases, with 16 bases remaining between them. The CDR3 sequence: CATRAGGRQHF. CDR3 nucleotide sequence: TGTGCCACCCGGGCGGGCGGGCGCCAGCATTTT.

This chain links TRBV19 with TRBJ2-5; TRBD1 agrees at 7 bases. After removal of 3 bases from V and 4 bases from J, the junction contained 11 bases not matched to a gene. CDR1 and CDR2 from the germline V gene are LNHDA and SQIVND (reference sequence). The CDR3 is made up of 16 amino acids. CDR3 region: CASSIGLGGARETQYF. CDR3 DNA sequence: TGTGCCAGTAGTATTGGTCTAGGGGGCGCGCGAGAGACCCAGTACTTC.